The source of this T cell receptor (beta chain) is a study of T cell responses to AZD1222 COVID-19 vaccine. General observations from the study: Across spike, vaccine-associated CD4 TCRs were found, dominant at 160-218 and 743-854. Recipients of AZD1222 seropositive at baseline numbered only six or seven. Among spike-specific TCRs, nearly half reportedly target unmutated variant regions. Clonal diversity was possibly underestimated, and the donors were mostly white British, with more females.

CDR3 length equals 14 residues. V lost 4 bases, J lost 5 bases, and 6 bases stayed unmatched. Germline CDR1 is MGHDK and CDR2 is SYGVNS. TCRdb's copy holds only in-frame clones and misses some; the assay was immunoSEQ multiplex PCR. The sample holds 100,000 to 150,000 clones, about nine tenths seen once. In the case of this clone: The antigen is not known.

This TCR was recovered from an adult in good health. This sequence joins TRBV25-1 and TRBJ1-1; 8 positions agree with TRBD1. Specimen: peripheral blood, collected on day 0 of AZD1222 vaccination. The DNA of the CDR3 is TGTGCCAGCAGTGGGACAGGGAGAGGAACTGAAGCTTTCTTT. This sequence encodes CASSGTGRGTEAFF.